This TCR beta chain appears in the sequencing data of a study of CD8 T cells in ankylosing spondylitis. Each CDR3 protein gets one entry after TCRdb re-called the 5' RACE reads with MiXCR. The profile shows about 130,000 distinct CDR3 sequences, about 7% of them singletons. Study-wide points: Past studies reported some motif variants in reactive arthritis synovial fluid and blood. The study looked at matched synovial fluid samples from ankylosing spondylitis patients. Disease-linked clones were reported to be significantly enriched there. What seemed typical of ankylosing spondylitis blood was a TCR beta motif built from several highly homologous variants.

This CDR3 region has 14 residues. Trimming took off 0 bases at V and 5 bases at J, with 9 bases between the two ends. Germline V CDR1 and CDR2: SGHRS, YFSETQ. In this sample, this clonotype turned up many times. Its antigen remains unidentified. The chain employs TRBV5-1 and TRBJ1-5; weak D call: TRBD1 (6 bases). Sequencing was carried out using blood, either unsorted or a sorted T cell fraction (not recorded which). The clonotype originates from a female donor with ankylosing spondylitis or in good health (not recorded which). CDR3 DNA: TGCGCCAGCAGCTTGGGCCCAGGGGATCAGCCCCAGCATTTT. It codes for CASSLGPGDQPQHF.